Below, 11 T cell receptor beta chains from the same sample are listed, as sequenced in a study of T-cell memory formation after mild COVID-19. One entry per CDR3 protein, called by TCRdb with MiXCR from the 5' RACE reads. The sample contains 280,000 or so distinct CDR3 sequences, more than 15% of which appear only once. The sample comprised PBMCs or a T cell subset sorted from them (not recorded which). These receptors originate from a man in his late teens or twenties who had mild COVID-19 (a few samples of this study predate the infection). Cell type and time point are not known.

The chain couples TRBV19 to TRBJ2-7; D possibly uses TRBD1 or TRBD2 (5 bases each). Germline V lookup: CDR1 LNHDA, CDR2 SQIVND (reference sequence). This CDR3 contains 11 residues. The CDR3 reads CVGTESYEQYF. CDR3 in DNA: TGTGTTGGGACCGAGTCCTACGAGCAGTACTTC.

This clonotype has a handful of counts. The rearrangement links TRBV11-2 to TRBJ2-4; TRBD1 matches 11 bases. The V gene end was trimmed by 5 bases and the J gene end by 13 bases; junction bases not matched to a gene: 16. Germline CDR1 and CDR2: SGHAT and FQNNGV. This CDR3 is 16 amino acids long. Written as DNA, the CDR3 is TGTGCCAGCAGCCTCGCCGGGACAGGGGGTTTAGCATTGCAGTACTTC. It translates to CASSLAGTGGLALQYF.

The gene calls are TRBV27 and TRBJ1-1; possibly TRBD1 for D (5 bases). Trimming took 3 bases from V and 1 from J, leaving 9 bases between them. The CDR3 sequence is 14 residues long. Germline-derived CDR1 and CDR2 are MNHEY and SMNVEV (reference sequence). CDR3 loop: CASSFHDRNTEAFF. CDR3 bases: TGTGCCAGCAGTTTCCACGACAGGAACACTGAAGCTTTCTTT.

The chain recombines TRBV20-1 with TRBJ2-1; D gene uncertain. The germline gives CDR1 DFQATT, CDR2 SNEGSKA (reference sequence). The CDR3 consists of 15 residues. V was trimmed by 6 bases and J by 8 bases, leaving 23 bases between them. CDR3 bases: TGCAGTGCGCGACGGCCCCGGGTATCCCTCGATGAGCAGTTCTTC. Amino acid sequence: CSARRPRVSLDEQFF.

The rearrangement uses TRBV12-3 or TRBV12-4 and TRBJ1-4; D gene uncertain. The CDR3 has 11 amino acids. V dropped 4 bases and J dropped 3 bases, with 0 bases sitting between them. For the CDR3, the DNA is TGTGCCAGCAGTTCTAATGAAAAACTGTTTTTT. Amino acids: CASSSNEKLFF.

This rearrangement joins TRBV6-6 to TRBJ2-7; TRBD2 agrees at 7 bases. Trimming took 2 bases from V and 3 from J; bases not matched to a gene: 4. The germline gives CDR1 MNHNY, CDR2 SVGAGI (reference sequence). This CDR3 contains 14 residues. CDR3 sequence reads: CASSYESGNYEQYF. The CDR3 bases are TGTGCCAGCAGTTACGAGAGCGGGAACTACGAGCAGTACTTC.

V is TRBV7-9 and J is TRBJ1-1, with D maybe TRBD1 (6 bases). The germline V gene has CDR1 SEHNR and CDR2 FQNEAQ (reference sequence). Trimming cost V 5 bases and J 6 bases, with 13 bases left between them. This CDR3 is 13 amino acids long. The CDR3 spells CASSLQGWPEAFF. In DNA, the CDR3 is TGTGCCAGCAGCCTACAGGGATGGCCTGAAGCTTTCTTT.

This clonotype turned up a few times. The gene calls are TRBV7-9 and TRBJ2-5; the D is unclear. The CDR3 runs 12 residues. Germline assignment: CDR1 SEHNR and CDR2 FQNEAQ (reference sequence). V was trimmed by 2 bases and J by 2 bases, leaving 3 bases between them. As DNA, the CDR3 is TGTGCCAGCAGCTTAACTCAAGAGACCCAGTACTTC. This translates into CASSLTQETQYF.

This clonotype was counted only a few times. An end of the junction differs from the germline gene, which may be a read error. The chain carries TRBV20-1 and TRBJ1-2; D ambiguous. This CDR3 comprises 10 residues. Germline V gives CDR1 DFQATT, CDR2 SNEGSKA (reference sequence). The DNA for the CDR3 is TGTAGTGCCCTGATAGGGGGCTACACCTTC. Residues: CSALIGGYTF.

This clonotype was seen repeatedly, ten times or more. The chain combines TRBV29-1 with TRBJ2-5; weak D call: TRBD1 (6 bases). V was trimmed by 3 bases and J by 0 bases, leaving 17 bases between them. CDR1 is SQVTM, CDR2 ANQGSEA, per germline. The CDR3 runs to 16 residues. CDR3: CSVEGVSGQYQETQYF. The CDR3, as DNA: TGCAGCGTTGAGGGGGTGTCAGGACAGTACCAAGAGACCCAGTACTTC.

This clonotype was seen more than once but under ten times. This rearrangement joins TRBV7-2 to TRBJ1-2; D may be TRBD1 (5 bases). Germline CDR1 is SGHTA and CDR2 is FQGNSA. The CDR3 length is 13 residues. Trimming removed 3 bases at V and 1 base at J, with 6 bases between. The CDR3, as DNA: TGTGCCAGCAGCTTTGACAGTAACTATGGCTACACCTTC. This sequence encodes CASSFDSNYGYTF. The whole variable domain, remainder taken from reference TRBV7-2 and TRBJ1-2, is GAGVSQSPSNKVTEKGKDVELRCDPISGHTALYWYRQSLGQGLEFLIYFQGNSAPDKSGLPSDRFSAERTGGSVSTLTIQRTQQEDSAVYLCASSFDSNYGYTFGSGTRLTVV.